These 10 T cell receptor beta chains came from one sample sequenced in a study of T cell changes during pregnancy in multiple sclerosis. The data were produced by immunoSEQ multiplex PCR, yet TCRdb's version contains in-frame clones alone and is incomplete. The sample comprises about 92,000 clones, roughly 93% of which are singletons, and about 3.9% rests with the top ten. This sample comprised peripheral blood, obtained in the first trimester of pregnancy. These TCRs come from a female donor with multiple sclerosis, enrolled in a pregnancy study.

The J gene is TRBJ2-2, the V gene TRBV7-9; the match to TRBD2 covers 12 bases. The germline gives CDR1 SEHNR, CDR2 FQNEAQ (reference sequence). This CDR3 spans 18 amino acids. Trimming at V came to 5 bases and at J to 4 bases, leaving 11 bases not matched to a gene. CDR3 in DNA: TGTGCCAGCAGCGAGAGGCTAGCGGGGGGGCAAACCACCGGGGAGCTGTTTTTT. Translated, it gives CASSERLAGGQTTGELFF.

The rearrangement links TRBV7-9 to TRBJ2-2; 10 bases align to TRBD1. The CDR3 totals 14 residues. Germline V gives CDR1 SEHNR, CDR2 FQNEAQ (reference sequence). After removal of 5 bases from V and 4 bases from J, the junction contained 1 base not matched to a gene. The CDR3 protein is CASSRDRGTGELFF. The DNA of the CDR3 is TGTGCCAGCAGCCGGGACAGGGGCACCGGGGAGCTGTTTTTT.

This clone was found once. The V call is TRBV9, the J call TRBJ2-2, with D perhaps matching TRBD1 (5 bases). With 3 bases removed from V and 5 bases from J, the gap between germline ends came to 11 bases. This CDR3 is built from 14 residues. CDR1 is SGDLS and CDR2 is YYNGEE in the germline V gene. The CDR3 reads CASSAQGLTGELFF. As DNA, the CDR3 is TGTGCCAGCAGCGCCCAGGGTTTGACCGGGGAGCTGTTTTTT.

This chain connects TRBV7-3 to TRBJ2-2; 11 bases line up with TRBD1. J was trimmed by 5 bases and V by 5 bases; bases with no gene match: 7. Germline-derived CDR1 and CDR2 are SGHTA and FQGTGA. This CDR3 is 16 amino acids long. The CDR3 DNA sequence: TGTGCCAGCAGCCTCGGGACAGGGGGAAATACCGGGGAGCTGTTTTTT. Translation gives CASSLGTGGNTGELFF.

J is TRBJ1-2 and V is TRBV7-2; D gene uncertain. V was cut by 5 bases and J by 8 bases, with 15 bases left in between. CDR1 and CDR2 (germline): SGHTA, FQGNSA. CDR3 length: 13 residues. CDR3 coding DNA: TGTGCCAGCAGCCCGGCGGGTGGGAACGGCTACACCTTC. Translation gives CASSPAGGNGYTF.

The chain links TRBV19 to TRBJ1-2; 8 bases map to TRBD1. V lost 5 bases, J lost 7 bases, and 9 bases stayed unmatched. Germline V gene sequence: CDR1 LNHDA, CDR2 SQIVND (reference sequence). The CDR3 has 14 residues. CDR3: CASSSSTGARGYTF. CDR3 DNA sequence: TGTGCCAGTAGTTCCTCGACAGGGGCTCGTGGCTACACCTTC.

The rearrangement uses TRBV27 and TRBJ1-5, with TRBD1 identical over 8 bases. The CDR3 sequence is 14 residues long. The germline V gene encodes CDR1 MNHEY and CDR2 SMNVEV (reference sequence). With V trimmed by 3 bases and J by 6 bases, 4 bases remained unmatched. The CDR3 loop is CASSLRDRSQPQHF. CDR3 bases: TGTGCCAGCAGTTTGAGGGACAGGAGTCAGCCCCAGCATTTT.

The chain links TRBV5-6 to TRBJ2-1, with TRBD1 matching over 8 bases. V lost 4 bases to trimming and J lost 10 bases; unmatched junction nucleotides: 4. Germline CDR1 and CDR2: SGHDT and YYEEEE. The CDR3 is made up of 12 amino acids. As DNA, the CDR3 is TGTGCCAGCAGCCCTGGACAGGGCGAGCAGTTCTTC. Its translation is CASSPGQGEQFF.

This chain connects TRBV13 to TRBJ1-2; tentative D call: TRBD1 (6 bases). V was shortened by 5 bases and J by 7 bases, with 11 bases between the two germline ends. The germline gives CDR1 PRHDT, CDR2 FYEKMQ (reference sequence). This CDR3 contains 12 residues. For the CDR3, the DNA is TGTGCCAGCAGCGCCGGGACAAGTGGCTACACCTTC. It codes for CASSAGTSGYTF.

The chain is built from TRBV6-6 and TRBJ1-2; D might be TRBD1 (6 bases). Germline CDR1 MNHNY, CDR2 SVGAGI (reference sequence). The CDR3 has 14 residues. V was cut by 5 bases and J by 1 base, with 11 bases left in between. The CDR3 coding sequence is TGTGCCAGCAGTCCTTACAGGGATAACTATGGCTACACCTTC. Amino acid sequence: CASSPYRDNYGYTF.